This T cell receptor beta chain was sequenced for a study of blood T cell repertoires in COVID-19. Background on the study: In each case, the material was cDNA or gDNA derived from T cells, B-cell-depleted T cells, or PBMCs.

The CDR3 covers 13 residues. Per the germline V gene, CDR1 is SGHVS and CDR2 is FQNEAQ. The germline V and J ends were trimmed by 5 bases and 5 bases, with 12 bases remaining between them. Libraries were prepared by immunoSEQ multiplex PCR; TCRdb keeps only in-frame clonotypes and omits some of them. This table holds over 60,000 clones, 65% to 90% found once. The sequence derives from a man in his forties with acute or convalescent COVID-19. The sequencing input was peripheral blood. This chain uses TRBV7-8 with TRBJ2-5; tentative D call: TRBD2 (5 bases). This CDR3 is CASSTGLWETQYF. DNA of the CDR3: TGTGCCAGCAGCACTGGACTTTGGGAGACCCAGTACTTC.